The present T cell receptor (beta chain) was sequenced within a study of response to subunit inactivated influenza vaccine. Comments on this clonotype: Its cognate antigen is unknown.

Study results and limitations: The study's authors posited that every seasonal influenza vaccination enlists few new T cells.

V was clipped by 7 bases and J by 2 bases, with 9 bases between them. The CDR3 has 13 residues. In TCRdb, the RT-PCR reads were re-called with MiXCR into one record per CDR3 protein. The data show fewer than 550,000 distinct CDR3 sequences, 25% seen once. The rearrangement links TRBV12-3 or TRBV12-4 to TRBJ1-5, with a tentative D call TRBD1 (5 bases). The material was CD4+ T cells sorted from PBMCs, obtained 4 to 6 days after vaccination. This receptor was taken from a man aged 45-65 years who received an inactivated influenza vaccine. In DNA, the CDR3 is TGTGCCAGCACTGAGGGACGCAATCAGCCCCAGCATTTT. Protein product: CASTEGRNQPQHF.